This TCR beta chain was observed in a study of blood T cells in healthy people across ages. This CDR3 has 15 amino acids. Germline V gene sequence: CDR1 LGHNA, CDR2 YSLEER. Trimming cost V 3 bases and J 0 bases, with 11 bases left between them. Individuals who donated were healthy Caucasians from Russia aged about 6 to 100. Primers used in a second PCR of roughly 6 to 11 cycles were a sample-barcoded 5' primer and a J-beta primer mix. In TCRdb, the 5' RACE reads were re-called with MiXCR into one record per CDR3 protein. Seen here are roughly 1.5 million distinct CDR3 sequences, approximately 42% observed once, and the top ten hold about 3.8%.

This TCR was sampled from a woman younger than 35 in good health. The rearrangement uses TRBV4-3 and TRBJ1-2; unclear D gene. The sequenced sample consisted of blood. This CDR3 is CASSQEVLTNYGYTF. CDR3 DNA: TGCGCCAGCAGCCAGGAGGTTCTTACTAACTATGGCTACACCTTC.